The 22 T cell receptor beta chains below come from one sample, sequenced in a study of response to subunit inactivated influenza vaccine. Using its own MiXCR run on the RT-PCR reads, TCRdb lists one record per CDR3 protein. Of about 650,000 distinct CDR3 sequences listed, 11% to 15% were seen once; the top ten hold about 7.6%. The source was PBMCs from blood, collected 14 to 15 days before vaccination. All receptors derive from a man aged 50-59 years who received an inactivated influenza vaccine.

Ten or more counts support this clonotype. The chain employs TRBV5-1 and TRBJ2-7; 10 nucleotides match TRBD1. CDR1 and CDR2 from the germline V gene are SGHRS and YFSETQ. Trimming cost V 3 bases and J 5 bases; bases outside gene matches: 8. The CDR3 extends over 15 amino acids. CDR3 protein: CASSYSGQGSHEQYF. Here the CDR3 DNA reads TGCGCCAGCAGCTACTCGGGACAGGGGTCCCACGAGCAGTACTTC.

The CDR3 sequence: CARPTSGGEETQYF. The DNA for the CDR3 is TGTGCCAGACCGACTAGCGGGGGGGAAGAGACCCAGTACTTC. The J gene is TRBJ2-5, the V gene TRBV12-3 or TRBV12-4, with 14 bases fitting TRBD2. V shed 9 bases, J shed 3 bases, and the junction held 3 bases outside the gene matches. The CDR3 loop spans 14 amino acids.

This clonotype was seen only once. The genes are TRBV7-9 and TRBJ2-4; D gene unclear. From germline, CDR1 is SEHNR and CDR2 FQNEAQ (reference sequence). V was cut by 1 base and J by 0 bases, with 13 bases left in between. CDR3 length: 17 amino acids. The CDR3 coding sequence is TGTGCCAGCAGCTTAGATTTTGTCGGATTAGCCAAAAACATTCAGTACTTC. This codes for CASSLDFVGLAKNIQYF.

This clonotype was found many times. V is TRBV4-3 and J is TRBJ2-1, with 14 bases aligning to TRBD2. Per the germline V gene, CDR1 is LGHNA and CDR2 is YSLEER. The CDR3 spans 17 residues. The V segment lost 0 bases and the J segment 8 bases; nucleotides outside the gene matches: 6. In nucleotides, the CDR3 is TGCGCCAGCAGCCAAGAAAGGGGGACTAGCGGGGGCTATGAGCAGTTCTTC. Its translation: CASSQERGTSGGYEQFF.

This clonotype appeared many times. V gene TRBV7-9 combines with J gene TRBJ2-2; D call uncertain. The V gene's germline CDR1 is SEHNR and CDR2 FQNEAQ (reference sequence). This CDR3 region has 14 residues. Between the trimmed V and J ends, which lost 9 bases and 0 bases, there was a span of 11 bases. CDR3 bases: TGTGCCAGTTCCACGGGCGCGAACACCGGGGAGCTGTTTTTT. Protein product: CASSTGANTGELFF.

This clonotype was recorded a few times. The chain uses TRBV6-1 and TRBJ1-1; no firm D call. The CDR3 loop spans 14 amino acids. Looked up from germline, CDR1 is MNHNS and CDR2 is SASEGT. Between the trimmed V and J ends, which lost 7 bases and 1 base, there was a span of 13 bases. CDR3 coding DNA: TGTGCCAGCACCCCAAGGAGGGCGAACACTGAAGCTTTCTTT. This gives the protein CASTPRRANTEAFF.

This clonotype was observed a handful of times. The rearrangement uses TRBV5-1 and TRBJ2-3; 9 bases align to TRBD2. J was trimmed by 12 bases and V by 4 bases; bases with no gene match: 15. CDR3 size: 15 residues. The germline gives CDR1 SGHRS, CDR2 YFSETQ. The CDR3 sequence is CASSPLDFSGGIQYF. CDR3 bases: TGCGCCAGCAGCCCACTGGATTTTAGCGGGGGCATTCAGTATTTT. Combining the CDR3 with reference TRBV5-1 and TRBJ2-3 gives the whole variable domain KAGVTQTPRYLIKTRGQQVTLSCSPISGHRSVSWYQQTPGQGLQFLFEYFSETQRNKGNFPGRFSGRQFSNSRSEMNVSTLELGDSALYLCASSPLDFSGGIQYFGPGTRLTVL.

This clonotype appeared a few times. CDR3 bases: TGCAGCGTTGAAACAGGGATACCCTACGAGCAGTACTTC. It specifies CSVETGIPYEQYF. The chain couples TRBV29-1 to TRBJ2-7, with D possibly TRBD1 on 6 matching bases. Trimming shortened V by 2 bases and J by 2 bases, and 10 bases separated the two germline ends. The V gene's germline CDR1 is SQVTM and CDR2 ANQGSEA. The CDR3 contains 13 residues.

This clonotype was detected a few times. The chain joins TRBV12-3 or TRBV12-4 to TRBJ1-6, with D unclear. The V and J ends lost 4 bases and 6 bases respectively, with 10 bases between them. The CDR3 consists of 14 residues. The CDR3 DNA sequence: TGTGCCAGCAGTTCGGCCCGGGTTAATTCACCCCTCCACTTT. It specifies CASSSARVNSPLHF.

CDR3: CASATTGLPGNIQYF. CDR3 coding DNA: TGTGCCAGCGCTACAACAGGTTTACCGGGGAACATTCAGTACTTC. The genes are TRBV12-3 or TRBV12-4 and TRBJ2-4, with D perhaps being TRBD1 or TRBD2 (5 bases each). The CDR3 has 15 amino acids. V was trimmed by 8 bases and J by 7 bases, leaving 21 bases between them.

This sequence joins TRBV20-1 and TRBJ2-7; D call uncertain. Germline CDR1 is DFQATT and CDR2 is SNEGSKA (reference sequence). With 2 bases removed from V and 3 bases from J, the gap between germline ends came to 11 bases. The CDR3 runs to 13 residues. CDR3 nucleotides: TGCAGTGCTAGATCGGTTTCCCACTACGAGCAGTACTTC. Its protein is CSARSVSHYEQYF.

The chain joins TRBV6-2 or TRBV6-3 to TRBJ1-3; tentative D call: TRBD1 (5 bases). The CDR3 has 13 residues. Per germline, CDR1 MNHEY and CDR2 SVGEGT. V lost 8 bases and J 4 bases, leaving 12 bases between the germline ends. The CDR3 region has the DNA TGTGCCAGCGGGGGACGAATGGGAAACACCATATATTTT. Translated: CASGGRMGNTIYF.

This clonotype was picked up a small number of times. The chain carries TRBV29-1 and TRBJ2-7, with D uncertain. CDR3 length equals 12 residues. V dropped 1 base and J dropped 5 bases, with 9 bases sitting between them. Looked up from germline, CDR1 is SQVTM and CDR2 is ANQGSEA. CDR3 sequence reads: CSVEANYDEQYF. CDR3 in DNA: TGCAGCGTTGAAGCGAATTATGACGAGCAGTACTTC.

This clonotype was counted only a few times. A much larger clone lies a single base off, so this may be a read error. The chain is built from TRBV7-2 and TRBJ2-7; 10 bases agree with TRBD1. The germline V gene encodes CDR1 SGHTA and CDR2 FQGNSA. The ends lost 0 bases at V and 3 bases at J; junction bases unmatched: 2. The CDR3 is 15 residues long. The CDR3 nucleotides read TGTGCCAGCAGCTTAGCCGGGACAGGGGACTACGAGCAGTACTTC. Amino acid sequence: CASSLAGTGDYEQYF.

The chain carries TRBV7-8 and TRBJ2-7; D is unclear. The V end lost 5 bases, the J end lost 7 bases, and 12 bases lay between the germline ends. The CDR3 has 12 residues. Germline values: CDR1 SGHVS, CDR2 FQNEAQ. The CDR3 spells CASSHSSGEQYF. The CDR3 coding sequence is TGTGCCAGCAGCCATAGTAGTGGGGAGCAGTACTTC. Drawing the rest from reference TRBV7-8 and TRBJ2-7, the complete variable domain is GAGVSQSPRYKVAKRGQDVALRCDPISGHVSLFWYQQALGQGPEFLTYFQNEAQLDKSGLPSDRFFAERPEGSVSTLKIQRTQQEDSAVYLCASSHSSGEQYFGPGTRLTVT.

The rearrangement uses TRBV2 and TRBJ2-3, with 13 bases that match TRBD2. From germline, CDR1 is SNHLY and CDR2 FYNNEI. V lost 5 bases to trimming and J lost 9 bases; unmatched junction nucleotides: 8. This CDR3 is built from 15 residues. The CDR3 spells CASSTSGREGGTQYF. In DNA, the CDR3 is TGTGCCAGCAGTACTAGCGGGAGGGAGGGAGGAACGCAGTATTTT. The full variable domain, rest sourced from reference TRBV2 and TRBJ2-3, is EPEVTQTPSHQVTQMGQEVILRCVPISNHLYFYWYRQILGQKVEFLVSFYNNEISEKSEIFDDQFSVERPDGSNFTLKIRSTKLEDSAMYFCASSTSGREGGTQYFGPGTRLTVL.

The rearrangement joins TRBV7-8 to TRBJ2-1; D could derive from TRBD1 or TRBD2 (5 bases each). With 5 bases removed from V and 6 bases from J, the gap between germline ends came to 14 bases. Germline CDR1 reads SGHVS; CDR2 reads FQNEAQ. The CDR3 has 14 residues. CDR3 nucleotide sequence: TGTGCCAGCAGCCCAAGGCTGGGGGTCAATGAGCAGTTCTTC. Translation: CASSPRLGVNEQFF.

The table lists this clonotype with a few counts. This chain uses TRBV7-2 with TRBJ2-6; unclear D gene. In germline, CDR1 is SGHTA, CDR2 FQGNSA. The CDR3 covers 17 residues. V lost 1 base and J 0 bases, leaving 10 bases between the germline ends. Here the CDR3 DNA reads TGTGCCAGCAGCTTAGGTGGTACGGCCTCTGGGGCCAACGTCCTGACTTTC. Protein sequence: CASSLGGTASGANVLTF.

This clonotype showed up many times. V is TRBV5-4 and J is TRBJ2-7; TRBD2 is a possible D gene (5 bases). The CDR3 extends over 13 amino acids. From germline, CDR1 is SGHNT and CDR2 YYREEE (reference sequence). Trimming stripped 0 bases from V and 5 bases from J, with 9 bases between. The CDR3, as DNA: TGTGCCAGCAGCTTGGTCGGGGTCCACGAGCAGTACTTC. This gives the protein CASSLVGVHEQYF. Combining the CDR3 with reference TRBV5-4 and TRBJ2-7 gives the whole variable domain ETGVTQSPTHLIKTRGQQVTLRCSSQSGHNTVSWYQQALGQGPQFIFQYYREEENGRGNFPPRFSGLQFPNYSSELNVNALELDDSALYLCASSLVGVHEQYFGPGTRLTVT.

This clonotype was observed a handful of times. In nucleotides, the CDR3 is TGCGCCAGCAGCTTTACCGTCATTCAACCCCAGGGGACCGGGGAGCTGTTTTTT. Translating gives CASSFTVIQPQGTGELFF. The chain couples TRBV5-1 to TRBJ2-2, with D possibly TRBD1 on 6 matching bases. This CDR3 is 18 amino acids long. Trimming removed 2 bases at V and 5 bases at J, with 22 bases between. CDR1 is SGHRS, CDR2 YFSETQ, per germline.

V and J are TRBV5-1 and TRBJ1-1; D uncertain. Germline V gene data show CDR1 as SGHRS and CDR2 as YFSETQ. This CDR3 is built from 12 residues. Trimming took 7 bases from V and 6 from J, leaving 13 bases between them. CDR3 loop: CASSEGRSEAFF. DNA of the CDR3: TGCGCCAGCTCCGAGGGAAGGTCTGAAGCTTTCTTT.

This clonotype was counted many times. The genes are TRBV6-2 or TRBV6-3 and TRBJ2-2; D not resolved. Germline lookup yields CDR1 MNHEY and CDR2 SVGEGT. Trimming removed 2 bases at V and 2 bases at J, with 9 bases between. This CDR3 region has 15 residues. The CDR3: CASSYSWVNTGELFF. DNA of the CDR3: TGTGCCAGCAGTTACAGCTGGGTTAACACCGGGGAGCTGTTTTTT.